The present entry profiles one TCR beta chain with its context. Its target is not known. Disease duration under 2 months; hyperthyroidism patients were aged 18 to 65. The source material, RNA transcripts, was used to amplify TCR beta CDR3 regions. HTBI primers were the set used in a first-round RT-PCR of the TCR CDR3. Via MiXCR, TCRdb re-called the multiplex PCR reads, giving one row per CDR3 protein. The table lists about 550,000 distinct CDR3 sequences, around 20% of them singletons, with around 27% in the top ten. The source of the sample is a study of T cells in Graves' hyperthyroidism and ophthalmopathy. Findings and limits, study-wide: Blood also carried most thyroid clonotypes expanded above 0.001.

V lost 5 bases, J lost 3 bases, and 16 bases lay in between. This CDR3 region has 15 residues. Per germline, CDR1 PRHDT and CDR2 FYEKMQ (reference sequence). The source material was blood. The chain employs TRBV13 and TRBJ1-2; no reliable D call. This clonotype was sampled from a man between 18 and 35 years old with Graves' hyperthyroidism. The chain's CDR3 is CASSPESNSDYGYTF. In DNA, the CDR3 is TGTGCCAGCAGCCCAGAGTCAAACAGCGACTATGGCTACACCTTC.